The T cell receptor (beta chain) described here comes from a study of memory CD8 T cells in hepatitis C reinfection. Study at large: Samples before reinfection came 55 to 20 weeks prior to detection.

Noted time point: pre-reinfection, 55 to 20 weeks before reinfection detection. No in vitro expansion preceded TCR sequencing of the sorted cells. This clone was seen only a few times. CDR1 and CDR2 (germline): SEHNR, FQNEAQ (reference sequence). The CDR3 runs 19 residues. With 4 bases removed from V and 0 bases from J, the gap between germline ends came to 21 bases. Assay used: immunoSEQ multiplex PCR; TCRdb lists only in-frame clones, some missing. The repertoire has approximately 50,000 clones, around nine tenths of them found once; the top ten carry about 1%. The sequence was collected from a man in his late teens or twenties with hepatitis C virus infection. The sequencing sample was made of naive CD8+ T cells sorted from blood. V gene TRBV7-9 combines with J gene TRBJ1-4; possibly TRBD1 for D (6 bases). In DNA, the CDR3 is TGTGCCAGCAGCTCCCCCCCTGGGGGCACACTACCAACTAATGAAAAACTGTTTTTT. Residues: CASSSPPGGTLPTNEKLFF.